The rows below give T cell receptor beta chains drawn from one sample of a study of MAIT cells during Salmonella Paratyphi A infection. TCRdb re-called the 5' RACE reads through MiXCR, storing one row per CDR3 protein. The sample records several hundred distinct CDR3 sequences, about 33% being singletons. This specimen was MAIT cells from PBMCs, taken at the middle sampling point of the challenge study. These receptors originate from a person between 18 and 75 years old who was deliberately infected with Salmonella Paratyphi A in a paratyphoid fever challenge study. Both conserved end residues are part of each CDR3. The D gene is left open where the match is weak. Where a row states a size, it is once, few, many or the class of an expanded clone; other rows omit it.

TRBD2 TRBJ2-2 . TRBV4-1 CASSQQHTGTSGQNTGELFF TGTGCCAGCAGCCAGCAACACACAGGGACTAGCGGGCAGAACACAGGGGAGCTGTTTTTT
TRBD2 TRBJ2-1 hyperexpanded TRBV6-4 CASSEGSGSYNEQFF TGTGCCAGCAGTGAAGGTAGCGGGAGCTACAATGAGCAGTTCTTC
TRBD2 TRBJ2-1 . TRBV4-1 CASSQEPSGTDRNEQFF TGCGCCAGCAGCCAAGAACCTAGCGGGACAGATCGCAATGAGCAGTTCTTC
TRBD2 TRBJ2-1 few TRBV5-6 CASSHGLGSYNEQFF TGTGCCAGCAGCCATGGACTAGGGTCCTACAATGAGCAGTTCTTC
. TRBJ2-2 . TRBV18 CASSPPTRELFF TGTGCCAGCTCACCACCGACCCGGGAGCTGTTTTTT
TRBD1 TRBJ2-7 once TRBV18 CASSPPTRDRANYEQYF TGTGCCAGCTCACCACCGACCCGGGACAGGGCCAATTACGAGCAGTACTTC
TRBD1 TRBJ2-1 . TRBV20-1 CSARGGTDRNEQFF TGCAGTGCTAGAGGTGGGACAGATCGCAATGAGCAGTTCTTC
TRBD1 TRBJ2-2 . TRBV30 CAWSEKDRVSGELFF TGTGCCTGGAGTGAAAAAGACAGGGTTTCCGGGGAGCTGTTTTTT
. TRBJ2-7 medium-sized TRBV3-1 CASSLGDGTQTYEQYF TGTGCCAGCAGCTTAGGAGACGGGACACAAACCTACGAGCAGTACTTC
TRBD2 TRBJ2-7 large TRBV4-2 CASSQGLAGAGEQYF TGTGCCAGCAGCCAGGGACTAGCGGGAGCGGGGGAGCAGTACTTC
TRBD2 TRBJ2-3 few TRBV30 CAWSLAGGYTDTQYF TGTGCCTGGAGTCTAGCGGGTGGTTACACAGATACGCAGTATTTT
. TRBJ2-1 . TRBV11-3 CASSLGSNEQFF TGTGCCAGCAGCTTAGGATCTAATGAGCAGTTCTTC
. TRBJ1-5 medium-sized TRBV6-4 CASSDSELLGNQPQHF TGTGCCAGCAGTGACTCTGAGCTTCTCGGCAATCAGCCCCAGCATTTT
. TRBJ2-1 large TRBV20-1 CSARDGLADYNEQFF TGCAGTGCTAGAGATGGGTTAGCGGACTACAATGAGCAGTTCTTC
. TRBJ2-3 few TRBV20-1 CSEVDRIPSSVIMDTQYF TGCAGTGAAGTGGACAGGATACCTTCTAGCGTGATCATGGATACGCAGTATTTT
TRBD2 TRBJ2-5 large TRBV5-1 CASSGATSGDQETQYF TGCGCCAGCAGCGGGGCGACTAGCGGAGACCAAGAGACCCAGTACTTC
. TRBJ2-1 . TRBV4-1 CASSPGAYNEQFF TGCGCCAGCAGCCCTGGGGCTTACAATGAGCAGTTCTTC
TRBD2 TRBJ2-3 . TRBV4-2 CASRQIAGGVTDTQYF TGTGCCAGCAGGCAAATAGCGGGAGGGGTCACAGATACGCAGTATTTT
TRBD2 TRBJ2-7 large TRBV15 CATSRDFSGSYEQYF TGTGCCACCAGCAGAGATTTTAGCGGGAGTTACGAGCAGTACTTC
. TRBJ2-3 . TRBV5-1 CASSLDIPDTQYF TGCGCCAGCAGTTTGGACATCCCGGATACGCAGTATTTT
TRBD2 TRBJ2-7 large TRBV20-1 CSAQGLADYEQYF TGCAGTGCTCAGGGACTAGCGGACTACGAGCAGTACTTC
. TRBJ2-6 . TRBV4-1 CASSQEAFSGANVLTF TGCGCCAGCAGCCAAGAAGCGTTCTCTGGGGCCAACGTCCTGACTTTC
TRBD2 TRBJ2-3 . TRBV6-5 CASSPSGVSLGDTQYF TGTGCCAGCAGTCCTAGCGGAGTCTCTCTTGGGGATACGCAGTATTTT
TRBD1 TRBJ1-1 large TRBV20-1 CSATGQGVTEAFF TGCAGTGCTACGGGACAGGGTGTGACTGAAGCTTTCTTT